Presented here are 23 T cell receptor beta chains from one specimen sequenced in a study of T cell changes during pregnancy in multiple sclerosis (dated by TCRdb to between 2018 and 2020). The library was made by the immunoSEQ multiplex PCR assay. Imported from immuneACCESS, the table was reduced by TCRdb to in-frame sequences with V and J called. These copies leave out some clones; in studies compared against another copy, an unresolved V gene accounts for under half, and the cause of the remainder is not known. The sample table shows about 64,000 clones, and 80% to 95% are seen once. Together, the top ten hold roughly 1.3% of the sample. The sample in question was peripheral blood, obtained in the second trimester of pregnancy. These TCRs come from a female donor with multiple sclerosis, enrolled in a pregnancy study.

This clone was detected only once. J is TRBJ2-5 and V is TRBV30, with D possibly TRBD2 on 6 matching bases. Trimming shortened V by 5 bases and J by 2 bases, and 12 bases separated the two germline ends. The CDR3 totals 13 residues. Germline values: CDR1 GTSNPN, CDR2 SVGIG (reference sequence). In DNA, the CDR3 is TGTGCCTGGGCTCAAGGGACTCAAGAGACCCAGTACTTC. Its protein product is CAWAQGTQETQYF.

The V and J genes are TRBV4-1 and TRBJ1-4; D is unresolved. The CDR3 runs 16 residues. V shed 2 bases and J shed 0 bases, with 10 bases lying between them. Germline CDR1 reads MGHRA; CDR2 reads YSYEKL. For the CDR3, the DNA is TGCGCCAGCAGCCAACGTGGCGGGACAACTAATGAAAAACTGTTTTTT. It codes for CASSQRGGTTNEKLFF.

The chain employs TRBV6-5 and TRBJ1-1; D gene ambiguous. V lost 6 bases and J lost 2, with 7 bases in between. Germline CDR1 MNHEY, CDR2 SVGAGI. The CDR3 loop spans 12 amino acids. Here the CDR3 reads CASSRRNTEAFF. CDR3 DNA: TGTGCCAGCAGCCGGAGAAACACTGAAGCTTTCTTT.

V usage is TRBV2 and J usage is TRBJ1-3; 7 nucleotides line up with TRBD1. J was trimmed by 4 bases and V by 6 bases; bases with no gene match: 6. The germline V gene encodes CDR1 SNHLY and CDR2 FYNNEI. This CDR3 has 14 residues. The CDR3 nucleotides are TGTGCCAGCAGGAGACAGGGCTCGGGAAACACCATATATTTT. Protein: CASRRQGSGNTIYF.

V gene TRBV28 combines with J gene TRBJ2-5; 9 positions agree with TRBD2. The end of the DNA fits TRBJ2-7 better, so the J call may be wrong. The CDR3 runs to 15 residues. CDR1 is MDHEN and CDR2 is SYDVKM in the germline V gene. CDR3 loop: CASSSTGLAWYEQYF. CDR3 coding DNA: TGTGCCAGCAGTTCTACAGGACTAGCGTGGTACGAGCAGTACTTC.

The chain employs TRBV11-3 and TRBJ1-4; D is unresolved. Trimming stripped 3 bases from V and 7 bases from J, with 27 bases between. Germline loops: CDR1 SGHNT, CDR2 YENEEA. The CDR3 loop spans 19 amino acids. The DNA for the CDR3 is TGTGCCAGCAGCTTTTCCGGGAACCTCGATCGGCGGAGTTGTGAAAAACTGTTTTTT. Translation gives CASSFSGNLDRRSCEKLFF.

J is TRBJ1-1 and V is TRBV13; perhaps TRBD1 as D (5 bases). The CDR3 consists of 18 residues. The V end lost 6 bases, the J end lost 0 bases, and 23 bases lay between the germline ends. From germline, CDR1 is PRHDT and CDR2 FYEKMQ (reference sequence). CDR3 coding DNA: TGTGCCAGCAGGCAACACTTAGGAGGGGTTGAGGTGAACACTGAAGCTTTCTTT. It translates to CASRQHLGGVEVNTEAFF.

The gene calls are TRBV21-1 and TRBJ1-3. TRBV21-1 is assigned pseudogene status. The CDR3 runs to 15 residues. CDR3 region: CASSPSYDGGNTIYF. The CDR3 DNA is TGTGCCAGCAGCCCCTCATACGACGGGGGAAACACCATATATTTT.

The gene calls are TRBV28 and TRBJ2-7; 7 nucleotides match TRBD1. From germline, CDR1 is MDHEN and CDR2 SYDVKM. V shed 9 bases and J 3 bases; nucleotides not matched to a gene: 11. This CDR3 region has 14 residues. The CDR3 nucleotides are TGTGCCAGTAACCGGGACAGACAACTCTACGAGCAGTACTTC. It codes for CASNRDRQLYEQYF.

V gene TRBV21-1 combines with J gene TRBJ2-3; the D call in the table, TRBD2, was not verified against the DNA. TRBV21-1 is described as a pseudogene. This CDR3 region has 16 residues. In DNA form, the CDR3 reads TGTGCCAGCAGCGCCCGCGGGCGGGAGGGCACAGATACGCAGTATTTT. Translated: CASSARGREGTDTQYF.

The chain links TRBV4-2 to TRBJ2-5, with a weak D call TRBD2 (7 bases). Trimming stripped 1 base from V and 3 bases from J, with 15 bases between. This CDR3 comprises 16 residues. Germline lookup yields CDR1 LGHNA and CDR2 YNFKEQ. CDR3 sequence: CASSQVGGAREETQYF. The CDR3 nucleotides are TGTGCCAGCAGCCAAGTTGGGGGGGCCAGGGAAGAGACCCAGTACTTC.

The chain is built from TRBV30 and TRBJ2-5; maybe TRBD1 (5 bases). This CDR3 is built from 12 residues. CDR1 is GTSNPN and CDR2 is SVGIG in the germline V gene (reference sequence). V was clipped by 3 bases and J by 5 bases, with 10 bases between them. The CDR3 reads CAWSWAGETQYF. The DNA of the CDR3 is TGTGCCTGGAGCTGGGCAGGGGAGACCCAGTACTTC.

V usage is TRBV30 and J usage is TRBJ2-5; 8 nucleotides align to TRBD2. The CDR3 spans 16 residues. The V segment lost 2 bases and the J segment 4 bases; nucleotides outside the gene matches: 12. From germline, CDR1 is GTSNPN and CDR2 SVGIG (reference sequence). The CDR3 loop reads CAWSSGGSRVGETQYF. The CDR3 coding sequence is TGTGCCTGGAGTTCGGGGGGGAGTAGGGTTGGAGAGACCCAGTACTTC.

The chain has TRBV12-1 and TRBJ2-1; TRBD2 is taken as the D call from the table, unchecked against the DNA. TRBV12-1 is a pseudogene. CDR3 size: 18 residues. The chain's CDR3 is CASSRWMSGRGIYNEQFF. DNA of the CDR3: TGTGCCAGCAGCCGATGGATGAGCGGGAGGGGAATTTACAATGAGCAGTTCTTC.

The chain has TRBV10-3 and TRBJ2-5, with D perhaps matching TRBD2 (5 bases). V shed 0 bases and J shed 0 bases, with 5 bases lying between them. The CDR3 totals 14 residues. Germline values: CDR1 ENHRY, CDR2 SYGVKD. The CDR3 loop is CAISESRDQETQYF. Here the CDR3 DNA reads TGTGCCATCAGTGAGTCGAGGGACCAAGAGACCCAGTACTTC.

The chain is built from TRBV7-9 and TRBJ2-5; 8 bases map to TRBD1. TRBJ2-7 matches the DNA end more closely, so the J call is doubtful. The CDR3 extends over 15 amino acids. CDR1 is SEHNR and CDR2 is FQNEAQ in the germline V gene (reference sequence). The CDR3 loop reads CASSRSGQGGYEQYF. The CDR3 DNA reads TGTGCCAGCAGCCGCAGTGGACAGGGAGGCTACGAGCAGTACTTC.

This clone was observed a handful of times. V and J are TRBV4-1 and TRBJ1-1; 7 positions agree with TRBD1. Germline CDR1 MGHRA, CDR2 YSYEKL. The CDR3 length is 13 residues. V dropped 3 bases and J dropped 11; count of bases not matched to a gene: 9. The CDR3 reads CASSQDYRGKAFF. As DNA, the CDR3 is TGCGCCAGCAGCCAGGATTACAGGGGCAAGGCTTTCTTT.

The V gene is TRBV6-1, the J gene TRBJ1-5; maybe TRBD1 (5 bases). V was cut by 8 bases and J by 9 bases, with 20 bases left in between. Per germline, CDR1 MNHNS and CDR2 SASEGT. The CDR3 sequence is 14 residues long. The CDR3: CASSRGGNLGPQHF. CDR3 sequence (DNA): TGTGCCAGCTCACGGGGGGGTAATCTCGGGCCCCAGCATTTT.

This chain joins TRBV5-1 and TRBJ2-2; possible D gene TRBD2, 6 bases. V lost 3 bases and J 5 bases, leaving 20 bases between the germline ends. Germline-derived CDR1 and CDR2 are SGHRS and YFSETQ. The CDR3 is made up of 17 amino acids. Here the CDR3 reads CASSSSSGRRATGELFF. In DNA form, the CDR3 reads TGCGCCAGCAGCTCCAGTTCGGGCAGGAGGGCGACCGGGGAGCTGTTTTTT.

In its sample, this clone was seen once. The CDR3 DNA follows: TGCAGCGTGGACAGGGGGCGCACAGATACGCAGTATTTT. Encoded protein: CSVDRGRTDTQYF. The chain carries TRBV29-1 and TRBJ2-3, with 11 bases aligning to TRBD1. Trimming at V came to 6 bases and at J to 1 base, leaving 0 bases not matched to a gene. The length of the CDR3 is 13 residues. CDR1 is SQVTM and CDR2 is ANQGSEA in the germline V gene.

The chain is built from TRBV30 and TRBJ1-1; D might be TRBD1 (6 bases). Trimming took 4 bases from V and 1 from J, leaving 10 bases between them. The CDR3 spans 13 residues. In germline, CDR1 is GTSNPN, CDR2 SVGIG (reference sequence). CDR3 nucleotide sequence: TGTGCCTGGAAAGGGGGTTGGAACACTGAAGCTTTCTTT. Protein: CAWKGGWNTEAFF.

The chain uses TRBV18 and TRBJ2-2; the match to TRBD1 covers 11 bases. Germline-derived CDR1 and CDR2 are KGHSH and LQKENI. The V gene end was trimmed by 4 bases and the J gene end by 15 bases; junction bases not matched to a gene: 10. The CDR3 runs 14 residues. The CDR3, as DNA: TGTGCCAGCTCACAACCTGGACAGGGGGCGAAGTTGTTTTTT. Translated: CASSQPGQGAKLFF.

This chain uses TRBV7-2 with TRBJ1-1; tentative D call: TRBD1 (5 bases). Per the germline V gene, CDR1 is SGHTA and CDR2 is FQGNSA. The CDR3 spans 16 residues. Trimming shortened V by 4 bases and J by 4 bases, and 19 bases separated the two germline ends. The CDR3 DNA is TGTGCCAGCAGCTCATCGGTTCTTGGGGCTGGCACTGAAGCTTTCTTT. Amino acid sequence: CASSSSVLGAGTEAFF.